This TCR beta chain was observed in a study of pediatric ulcerative colitis. The study's findings and limits: Clonal expansions reduced rectal repertoire diversity in acute severe colitis.

Trimming cost V 3 bases and J 6 bases, with 8 bases left between them. The CDR3 runs to 12 residues. Germline V CDR1 and CDR2: SGHVS, FNYEAQ. The survey-level immunoSEQ assay was used. Some clones are missing from TCRdb's copy, which holds only in-frame ones; the method was immunoSEQ multiplex PCR. The table includes 15,000 to 20,000 clones, around 74% detected once. This clone was picked up one time. Its antigen is undetermined. One to two pinch biopsies were taken from the rectum during colonoscopy. The chain couples TRBV7-6 to TRBJ2-5; D remains unclear. The source of this sequence is a boy younger than 18 with moderate ulcerative colitis. Sequenced material: gut tissue. The CDR3 DNA is TGTGCCAGCAGCTTTTTTGGGAAGACCCAGTACTTC. Protein: CASSFFGKTQYF.